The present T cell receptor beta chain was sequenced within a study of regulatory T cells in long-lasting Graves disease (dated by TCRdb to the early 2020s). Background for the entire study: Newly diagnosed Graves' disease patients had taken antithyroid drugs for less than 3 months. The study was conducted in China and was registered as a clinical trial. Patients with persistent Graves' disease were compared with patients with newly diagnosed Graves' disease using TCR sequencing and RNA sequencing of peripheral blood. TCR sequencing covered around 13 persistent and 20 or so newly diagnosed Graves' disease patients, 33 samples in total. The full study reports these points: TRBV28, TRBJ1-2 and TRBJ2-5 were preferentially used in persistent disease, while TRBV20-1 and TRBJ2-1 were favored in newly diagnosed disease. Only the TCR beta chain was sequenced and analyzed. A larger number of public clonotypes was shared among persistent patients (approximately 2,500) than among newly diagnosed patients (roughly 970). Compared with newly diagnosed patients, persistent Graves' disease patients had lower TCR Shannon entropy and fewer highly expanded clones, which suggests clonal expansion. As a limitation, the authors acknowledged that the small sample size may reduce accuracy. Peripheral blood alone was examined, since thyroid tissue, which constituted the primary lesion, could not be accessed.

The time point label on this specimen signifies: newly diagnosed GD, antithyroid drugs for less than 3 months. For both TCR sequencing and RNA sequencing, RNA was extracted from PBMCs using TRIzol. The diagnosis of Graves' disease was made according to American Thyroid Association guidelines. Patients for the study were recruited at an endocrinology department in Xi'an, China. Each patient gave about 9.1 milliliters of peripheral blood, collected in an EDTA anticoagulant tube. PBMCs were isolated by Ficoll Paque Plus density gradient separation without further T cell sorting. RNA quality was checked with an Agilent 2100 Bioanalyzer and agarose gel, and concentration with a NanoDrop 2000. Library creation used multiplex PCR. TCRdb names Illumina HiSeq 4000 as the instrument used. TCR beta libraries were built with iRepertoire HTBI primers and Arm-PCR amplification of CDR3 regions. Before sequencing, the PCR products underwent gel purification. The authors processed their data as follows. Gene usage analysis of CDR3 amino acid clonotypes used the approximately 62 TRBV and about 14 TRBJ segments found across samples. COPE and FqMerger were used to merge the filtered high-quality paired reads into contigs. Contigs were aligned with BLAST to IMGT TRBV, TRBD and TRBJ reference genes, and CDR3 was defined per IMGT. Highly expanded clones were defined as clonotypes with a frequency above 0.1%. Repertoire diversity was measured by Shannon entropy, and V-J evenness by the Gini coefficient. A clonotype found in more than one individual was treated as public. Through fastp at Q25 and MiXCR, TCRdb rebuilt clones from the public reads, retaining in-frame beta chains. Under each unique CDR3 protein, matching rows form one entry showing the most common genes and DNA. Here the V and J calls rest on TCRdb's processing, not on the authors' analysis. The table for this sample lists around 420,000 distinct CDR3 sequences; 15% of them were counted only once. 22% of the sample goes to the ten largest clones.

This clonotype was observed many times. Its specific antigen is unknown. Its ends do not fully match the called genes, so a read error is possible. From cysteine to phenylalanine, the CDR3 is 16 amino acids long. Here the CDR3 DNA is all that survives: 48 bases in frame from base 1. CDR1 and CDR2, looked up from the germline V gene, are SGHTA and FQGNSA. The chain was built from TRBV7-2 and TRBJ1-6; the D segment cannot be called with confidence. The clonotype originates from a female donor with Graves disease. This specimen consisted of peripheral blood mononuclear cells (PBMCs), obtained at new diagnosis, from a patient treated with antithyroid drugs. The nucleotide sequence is TGTGCCAGCACCTTAATAGCAGAATGGCGTAATTCACCCCTCCACTTT. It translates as CASTLIAEWRNSPLHF.